This T cell receptor (beta chain) is drawn from a study of glioma-infiltrating T cells after dendritic cell vaccination (dated by TCRdb to 2015 to 2016). About the study as a whole: Of the 15 glioblastoma patients in the cohort, all drawn from Phase I and II dendritic cell vaccination trials, 9 were newly diagnosed and 6 had recurrent disease. Patients received autologous tumor lysate-pulsed dendritic cell vaccination between about 2003 and 2013. To make the vaccine, monocyte-derived dendritic cells were cultured for approximately 7 days with IL-4 and GM-CSF and then pulsed overnight with autologous tumor lysate. Each patient got three intradermal injections of the dendritic cell vaccine, spaced at biweekly intervals, in the arm below the axilla. Tumor-infiltrating lymphocyte content was quantified and tumor and blood repertoires were compared in dendritic cell-vaccinated glioblastoma patients by deep sequencing of TCR beta CDR3 regions. Survival after dendritic cell vaccination was correlated with TCR sequencing metrics, including TIL content and tumor-blood repertoire overlap.

The germline V gene yields SQVTM for CDR1 and ANQGSEA for CDR2. For this chain, trimming is 7 bases at the V end and 8 bases at the J end, and the number of junction bases without a gene match is 13. Reading from cysteine to phenylalanine, the CDR3 counts 14 amino acids. Only CDR3 DNA remains: 42 bases, in frame from the first base. As to this clone: Its antigen is unknown. No base quality values were provided; no much bigger clone lies one nucleotide off.

What the authors observed across the whole study: Longer time to progression and overall survival after dendritic cell vaccination were predicted by higher estimated pretreatment TIL content. TCR clonality showed no direct relationship with survival, which suggests that a diverse polyclonal response may matter. The cohort was small and heterogeneous, with few patients having full blood and tumor sets and even fewer initial-recurrent tumor pairs. The TCR overlap response model with three groups was called speculative and said to need prospective validation.

This sample's time point label indicates: after dendritic cell vaccination, including at tumor progression/relapse. Selection of patients required sufficient residual fresh-frozen tumor tissue and over two years of available survival data. Although molecular status otherwise differed among the glioblastoma patients, no patient had an isocitrate dehydrogenase mutation. PBMC collection took place before vaccination, two weeks after the third vaccination, and at tumor progression if progression occurred. The Qiagen DNeasy Blood extraction Kit was used for extraction of genomic DNA. The immunoSEQ assay amplified TCRB CDR3 regions from about 2 micrograms of genomic DNA, or from all available DNA when less than that amount was available. For multiplex PCR, 60 forward primers for TCR V beta segments and 13 reverse primers for J beta segments were used. To estimate the number of reads per starting template, synthetic control templates were added to each sample at limiting dilution. Reads of 87 bp were generated by sequencing on the Illumina HiSeq System. Turning to the authors' computational methods: PCR and sequencing errors were removed by a nearest neighbor algorithm that merged closely related sequences. TCR overlap was measured as the percentage of unique tumor TCR beta sequences that were also present in the peripheral blood of the same patient. TCRdb took this table from immuneACCESS and kept in-frame rearrangements with V and J called. Such tables lack part of the clones; where checked against another copy, unresolved V genes explain under half of the gap, and the rest is unexplained. V, J and clone size reflect that table, while D and trimming were determined from the DNA. Within this sample are about 65,000 clones, with around 86% of them counted one time only. The ten largest clones take up approximately 10% of the sample.

Sample: blood, taken after dendritic cell vaccination. The sequence links TRBV29-1 to TRBJ1-1; TRBD1 matches 10 bases in the middle. This sequence was found in a human donor with glioblastoma. The DNA reads TGCAGCGCTCCGACCCTGACAGGGGGCGCGGAAGCTTTCTTT. Translated, this is CSAPTLTGGAEAFF.